The rows below give T cell receptor beta chains drawn from one sample of a study of cytomegalovirus exposure and HLA in healthy donors. Sequencing was performed with immunoSEQ multiplex PCR; in TCRdb, only in-frame clones are kept and a portion is missing. The sample shows roughly 180,000 clones, roughly three quarters of them seen only once. Sequenced sample: PBMCs. The source is a male donor in good health and CMV-seronegative. Both conserved end residues are trimmed from each CDR3. Size tells how often a clone was seen (once, few, many) or the class of an expanded clone, and some rows leave it out.

.,TRBV6-5,ASSSPYEQF
.,TRBV30,AWSVMAGHTDTQY
once,TRBV7-3,ASSLSGTGVGELF
few,TRBV2,ASSGQGQVYEQY
.,TRBV18,ASSPDRQDYGYT
few,TRBV12-5,ASGFTGTQPQH
.,TRBV28,ASSQQGHGGYT
.,TRBV2,ASTEGGLPGNEQF
.,TRBV5-4,ASRREATDTQY
.,TRBV2,ASSERDSSYNEQF
.,TRBV10-3,AMRQGDSEQF
.,TRBV5-5,ASSLFSGMNTEAF
few,TRBV2,ASTVELYEQY
few,TRBV6-5,ASSSEVRLGYT
.,TRBV11-2,ASSLDGGFSGELF
.,TRBV28,ASSLISDTQY
.,TRBV27,ASSLSGVAF
few,TRBV6-1,AAAEGGDGNTIY
.,TRBV7-9,ASTFQGEDGELF
.,TRBV4-1,ASSQVSGQGYGYT
.,TRBV4-1,ASSLYIFQETQY
.,TRBV4-1,ASSLADRGNQPQH
.,TRBV6-5,ASSYGRFFGYT
.,TRBV7-9,SSSLAGTPYGYT
.,TRBV4-3,ASSQGQAGQPQH
once,TRBV4-1,ASSLGQINQPQH
few,TRBV10-2,AAGQSFNQPQH
.,TRBV28,ASSFQITGGVYGYT
few,TRBV30,AWSGRGRANEKLF
.,TRBV14,ASSRIAGGPLEQF
.,TRBV30,AWSVRLLYEQY
.,TRBV6-1,ASSERDRGVLTEAF
few,TRBV29-1,SVDREIPGELF
.,TRBV2,ASSGRDRGFDQPQH
.,TRBV19,ASRGLNTGELF
.,TRBV7-9,ASSPRRLAGAGEQF
.,TRBV5-1,ASSLDPAGDNEQF
once,TRBV5-1,ASSLGHGGSYNEQF
once,TRBV4-1,ASSQRGSPYEQY
.,TRBV10-3,AISLTGGLDEQY
.,TRBV28,ASRPAGQETQY
.,TRBV6-6,ASSYSPGTSINEQF
once,TRBV2,ASSRVGSNQPQH
.,TRBV28,ASSLHLLASNQPQH
.,TRBV14,ASSPGSGAWTGELF